This TCR beta chain is from a study of vaccination effects on CD4 cells after COVID-19. Antigen-specific CD4+ T cells were first expanded with viral peptide pools by the ViraFEST assay and only then sequenced. Cells that had been cultured for less than 13 days were the source of isolated CD4+ T cells. Participants were given two doses of BNT162b2 or mRNA-1273 vaccine. IL-2 medium was substituted for half the medium on days 3 and 7. Germline V lookup: CDR1 SGHNT, CDR2 YENEEA. V was trimmed by 3 bases and J by 2 bases, leaving 11 bases between them. The CDR3 has 15 residues. Notes on this clone: What it binds is not known.

Sequencing was performed with immunoSEQ multiplex PCR; in TCRdb, only in-frame clones are kept and a portion is missing. Here the sample spans tens of thousands of clones, about 73% being singletons. This clonotype was obtained from a human donor who received a COVID-19 vaccine. This chain connects TRBV11-3 to TRBJ1-5; D unclear. The source material was CD4+ T cells from PBMCs cultured with HCoV-OC43 spike peptides, sampled after COVID-19 vaccination. Documented subset: HCoV-OC43 spike overlapping peptide pool stimulation. CDR3: CASSLPGEGNQPQHF. In DNA, the CDR3 is TGTGCCAGCAGCTTGCCCGGGGAGGGCAATCAGCCCCAGCATTTT.